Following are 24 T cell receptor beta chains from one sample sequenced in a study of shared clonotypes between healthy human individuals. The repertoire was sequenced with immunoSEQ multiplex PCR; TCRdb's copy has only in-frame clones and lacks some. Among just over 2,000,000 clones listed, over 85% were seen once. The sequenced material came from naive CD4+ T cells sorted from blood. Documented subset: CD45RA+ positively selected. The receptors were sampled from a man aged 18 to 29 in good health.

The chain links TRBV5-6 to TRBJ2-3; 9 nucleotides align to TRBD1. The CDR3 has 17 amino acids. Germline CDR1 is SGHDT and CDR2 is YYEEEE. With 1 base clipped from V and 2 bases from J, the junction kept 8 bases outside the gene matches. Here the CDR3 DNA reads TGTGCCAGCAGCTTGTGGGACAGGGAATTTCCCACAGATACGCAGTATTTT. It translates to CASSLWDREFPTDTQYF.

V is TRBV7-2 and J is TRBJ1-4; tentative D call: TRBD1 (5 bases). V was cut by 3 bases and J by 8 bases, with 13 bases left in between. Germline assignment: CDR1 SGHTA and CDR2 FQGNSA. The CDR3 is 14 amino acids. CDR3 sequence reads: CASSFRVSGEKLFF. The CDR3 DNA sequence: TGTGCCAGCAGCTTCAGGGTTTCAGGAGAAAAACTGTTTTTT.

Here the CDR3 reads CASSLAGLAGAAETQYF. CDR3 in DNA: TGTGCCAGCAGCTTGGCTGGACTAGCGGGAGCGGCAGAGACCCAGTACTTC. The V gene is TRBV5-4, the J gene TRBJ2-5, with 13 bases matching TRBD2. The CDR3 contains 17 residues. Germline CDR1 is SGHNT and CDR2 is YYREEE (reference sequence). V was pared by 0 bases and J by 4 bases, with 6 bases of the junction left unmatched.

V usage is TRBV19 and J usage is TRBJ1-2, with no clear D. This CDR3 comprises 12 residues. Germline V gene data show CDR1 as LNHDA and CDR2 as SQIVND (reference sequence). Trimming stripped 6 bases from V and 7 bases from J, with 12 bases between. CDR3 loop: CASRGQYLGYTF. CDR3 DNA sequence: TGTGCCAGTAGGGGCCAGTACCTTGGCTACACCTTC.

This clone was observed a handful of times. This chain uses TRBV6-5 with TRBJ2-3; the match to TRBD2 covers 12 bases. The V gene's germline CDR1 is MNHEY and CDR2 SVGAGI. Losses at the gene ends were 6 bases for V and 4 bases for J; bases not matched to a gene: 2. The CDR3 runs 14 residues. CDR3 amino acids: CASSPSGGADTQYF. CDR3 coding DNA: TGTGCCAGCAGCCCTAGCGGGGGGGCAGATACGCAGTATTTT.

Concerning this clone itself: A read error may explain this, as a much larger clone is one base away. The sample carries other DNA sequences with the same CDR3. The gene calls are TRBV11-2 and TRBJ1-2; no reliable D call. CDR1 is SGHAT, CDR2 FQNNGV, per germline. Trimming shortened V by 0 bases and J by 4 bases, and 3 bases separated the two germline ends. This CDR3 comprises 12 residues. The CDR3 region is CASSLEGYGYTF. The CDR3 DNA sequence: TGTGCCAGCAGCTTAGAAGGCTATGGCTACACCTTC.

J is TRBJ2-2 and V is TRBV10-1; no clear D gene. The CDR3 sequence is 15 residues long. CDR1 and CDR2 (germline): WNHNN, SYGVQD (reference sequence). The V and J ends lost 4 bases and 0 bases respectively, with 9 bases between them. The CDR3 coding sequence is TGCGCCAGCAGTGCAGGCCCGTCGAACACCGGGGAGCTGTTTTTT. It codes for CASSAGPSNTGELFF.

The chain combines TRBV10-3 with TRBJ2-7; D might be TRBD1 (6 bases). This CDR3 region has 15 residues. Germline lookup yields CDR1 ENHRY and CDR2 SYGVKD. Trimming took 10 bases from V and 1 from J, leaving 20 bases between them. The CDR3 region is CATLQGYRGSYEQYF. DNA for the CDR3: TGTGCCACATTACAGGGTTACCGAGGGTCCTACGAGCAGTACTTC.

CDR3 DNA sequence: TGTGCCAGTAGTACCCTGGACAGTTCACCCCTCCACTTT. Its protein product is CASSTLDSSPLHF. The chain uses TRBV19 and TRBJ1-6, with D possibly matching TRBD1 (6 bases). The length of the CDR3 is 13 residues. CDR1 is LNHDA and CDR2 is SQIVND in the germline V gene (reference sequence). The germline V and J ends were trimmed by 4 bases and 9 bases, with 10 bases remaining between them.

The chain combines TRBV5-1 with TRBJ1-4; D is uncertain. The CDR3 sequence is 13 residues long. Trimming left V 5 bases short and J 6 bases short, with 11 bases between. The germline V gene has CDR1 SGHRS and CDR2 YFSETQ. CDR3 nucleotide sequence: TGCGCCAGCAGTCGGAGCGCGGATGAAAAACTGTTTTTT. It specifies CASSRSADEKLFF.

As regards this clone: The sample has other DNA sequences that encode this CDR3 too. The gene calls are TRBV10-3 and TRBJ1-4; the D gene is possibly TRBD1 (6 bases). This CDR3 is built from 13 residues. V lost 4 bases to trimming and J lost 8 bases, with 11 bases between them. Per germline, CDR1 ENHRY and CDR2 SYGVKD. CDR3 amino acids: CAISAQGTEKLFF. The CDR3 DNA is TGTGCCATCAGTGCACAGGGTACGGAAAAACTGTTTTTT.

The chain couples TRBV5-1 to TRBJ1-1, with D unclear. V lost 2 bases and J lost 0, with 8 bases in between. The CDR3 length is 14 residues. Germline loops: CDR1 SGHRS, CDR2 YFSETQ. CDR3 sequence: CASSFTAMNTEAFF. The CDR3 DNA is TGCGCCAGCAGCTTTACAGCCATGAACACTGAAGCTTTCTTT.

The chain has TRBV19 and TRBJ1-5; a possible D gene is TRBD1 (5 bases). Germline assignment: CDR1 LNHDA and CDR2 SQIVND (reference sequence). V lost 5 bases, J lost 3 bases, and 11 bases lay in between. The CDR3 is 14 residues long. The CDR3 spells CASSSGQFNQPQHF. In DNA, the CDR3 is TGTGCCAGTAGTTCAGGGCAGTTCAATCAGCCCCAGCATTTT.

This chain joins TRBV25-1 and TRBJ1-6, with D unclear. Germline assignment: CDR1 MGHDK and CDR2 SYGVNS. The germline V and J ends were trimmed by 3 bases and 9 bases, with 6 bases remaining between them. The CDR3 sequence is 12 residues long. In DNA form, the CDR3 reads TGTGCCAGCAGTGAGGAGGGTTCACCCCTCCACTTT. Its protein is CASSEEGSPLHF.

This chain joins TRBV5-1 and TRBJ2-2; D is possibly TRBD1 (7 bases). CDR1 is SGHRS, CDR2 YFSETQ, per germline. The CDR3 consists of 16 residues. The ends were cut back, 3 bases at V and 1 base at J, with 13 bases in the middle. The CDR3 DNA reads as TGCGCCAGCAGCTGGTACAGGGGAGGGAACACCGGGGAGCTGTTTTTT. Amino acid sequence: CASSWYRGGNTGELFF.

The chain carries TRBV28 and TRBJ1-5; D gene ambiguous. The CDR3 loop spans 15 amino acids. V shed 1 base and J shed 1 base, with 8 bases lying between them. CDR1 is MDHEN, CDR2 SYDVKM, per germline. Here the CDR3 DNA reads TGTGCCAGCAGTTTATCCTCCGGGAGCAATCAGCCCCAGCATTTT. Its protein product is CASSLSSGSNQPQHF.

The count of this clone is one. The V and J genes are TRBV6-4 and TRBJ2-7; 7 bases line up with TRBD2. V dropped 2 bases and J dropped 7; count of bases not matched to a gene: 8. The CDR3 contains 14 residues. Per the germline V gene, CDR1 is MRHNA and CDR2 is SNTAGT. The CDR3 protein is CASSDEAGVGEQYF. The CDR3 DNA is TGTGCCAGCAGTGACGAGGCGGGAGTAGGGGAGCAGTACTTC.

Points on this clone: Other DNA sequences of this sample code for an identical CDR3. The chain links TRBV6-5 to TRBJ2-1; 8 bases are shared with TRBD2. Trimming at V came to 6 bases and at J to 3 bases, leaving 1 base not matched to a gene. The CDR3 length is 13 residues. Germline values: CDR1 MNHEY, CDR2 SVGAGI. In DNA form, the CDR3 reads TGTGCCAGCAGAGGGACTAGCTACAATGAGCAGTTCTTC. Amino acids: CASRGTSYNEQFF.

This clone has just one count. The CDR3 region has the DNA TGTGCCAGCACTTCCGGGGGGGTGACGCAAGAGACCCAGTACTTC. Its protein product is CASTSGGVTQETQYF. The J gene is TRBJ2-5, the V gene TRBV2, with 8 bases that match TRBD2. Trimming removed 7 bases from V and 2 bases from J; junction bases left unmatched: 9. The CDR3 has 15 amino acids. The V gene's germline CDR1 is SNHLY and CDR2 FYNNEI. The variable domain in full, completed from reference TRBV2 and TRBJ2-5, reads EPEVTQTPSHQVTQMGQEVILRCVPISNHLYFYWYRQILGQKVEFLVSFYNNEISEKSEIFDDQFSVERPDGSNFTLKIRSTKLEDSAMYFCASTSGGVTQETQYFGPGTRLLVL.

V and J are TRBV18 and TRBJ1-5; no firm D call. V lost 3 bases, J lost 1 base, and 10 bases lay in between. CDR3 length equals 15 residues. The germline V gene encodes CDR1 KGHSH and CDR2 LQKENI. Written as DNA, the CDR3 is TGTGCCAGCTCACCTTCTAGGAAGAGCAATCAGCCCCAGCATTTT. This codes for CASSPSRKSNQPQHF.

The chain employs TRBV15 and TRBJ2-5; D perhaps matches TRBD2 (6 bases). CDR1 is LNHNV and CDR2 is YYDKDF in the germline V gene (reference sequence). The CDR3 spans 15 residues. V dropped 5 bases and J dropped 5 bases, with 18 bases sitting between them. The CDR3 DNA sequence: TGTGCCACCAGCCCACTAGGGCGGGGAGCGGAGACCCAGTACTTC. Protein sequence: CATSPLGRGAETQYF.

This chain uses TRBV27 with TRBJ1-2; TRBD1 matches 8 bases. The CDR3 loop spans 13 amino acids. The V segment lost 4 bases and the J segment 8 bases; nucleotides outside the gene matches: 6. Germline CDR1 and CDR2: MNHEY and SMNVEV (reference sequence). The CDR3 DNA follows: TGTGCCAGCAGTTACCAGGGGGCCTGGGGCTACACCTTC. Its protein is CASSYQGAWGYTF.

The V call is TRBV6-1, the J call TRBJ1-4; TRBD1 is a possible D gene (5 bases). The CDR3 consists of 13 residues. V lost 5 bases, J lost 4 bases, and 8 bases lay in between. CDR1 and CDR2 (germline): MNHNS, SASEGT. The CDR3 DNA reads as TGTGCCAGCAGTAACAGGTATAATGAAAAACTGTTTTTT. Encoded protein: CASSNRYNEKLFF.

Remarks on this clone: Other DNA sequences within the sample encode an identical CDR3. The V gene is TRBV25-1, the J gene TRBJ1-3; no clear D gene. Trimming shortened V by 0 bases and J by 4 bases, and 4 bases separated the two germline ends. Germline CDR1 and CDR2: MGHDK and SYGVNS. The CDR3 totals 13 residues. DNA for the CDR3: TGTGCCAGCAGTGAATATGCGGGAAACACCATATATTTT. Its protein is CASSEYAGNTIYF.